This T cell receptor (beta chain) appears in the sequencing data of a study of T cells in Graves' hyperthyroidism and ophthalmopathy (dated by TCRdb to about 2019). Turning to the overall study: Peripheral blood was sampled at the time of initial diagnosis, prior to any treatment. An independent validation cohort of about 20 hyperthyroidism patients and more than 15 patients who later progressed to ophthalmopathy tested prospective prediction of ophthalmopathy. Thyroid tissue and blood T-cell repertoires from roughly 6 Graves' hyperthyroidism patients were also compared in the study. The approximately 98 discovery patients were randomly divided into training and test sets at a 7:3 ratio. Once sampling was done, hyperthyroidism patients were given methimazole at a starting dose of 30 mg daily, whereas ophthalmopathy patients were given high-dose intravenous methylprednisolone. TCR Vbeta CDR3 sequencing of approximately 140 peripheral blood samples (roughly 41 ophthalmopathy, around 80 hyperthyroidism and around 17 progressor patients) is reported in the paper. To identify TCR V-J signatures that set the groups apart, the researchers used a discovery cohort of roughly 100 patients, made up of roughly 45 with Graves' ophthalmopathy and about 60 with stable Graves' hyperthyroidism.

As concerns this clonotype: Its antigen is still unknown. No quality values exist for individual bases; no much larger clone is one base distant.

Amplification of TCR beta CDR3 regions was carried out from RNA transcripts. A first-round RT-PCR of the TCR CDR3 used the HTBI primer set with the Qiagen OneStep RT-PCR kit. The libraries were constructed in a second round of multiplex PCR and then size-selected and purified. Sequencing of the libraries was done on an Illumina HiSeq2000 using paired-end 100 bp reads. The authors' pipeline ran thus. Raw data were processed with SOAPnuke, discarding reads with adapters, uncalled bases, mean Phred below 15, or no exact constant-primer or identifier match. High-quality paired reads were merged with COPE v1.2.5, and unique nucleotide sequences were defined as clonotypes. Clonotypes were aligned to IMGT TRBV, TRBD and TRBJ reference segments using MiTCR v1.1. The analysis included only V-J combinations with a frequency above 0.0001, which together covered roughly 99% of the repertoires. The TCS score was defined as F50 (clonal expansion) divided by E x V (chaos), with BLOSUM62-based TCRdist calculated between CDR3 peptides within each V-J. Welch's t-statistics and random forest reduced around 510 V-J features to roughly 13, which were used in a naive Bayes classifier (R e1071). The Morisita-Horn index was used to measure how similar the thyroid and blood repertoires were. Clones were called with MiXCR by TCRdb after fastp trimmed the public reads at Q25, and only in-frame beta chains were retained. For every CDR3 protein sequence, its rows merge into one entry that carries the most common genes and DNA. None of the V and J calls come from the authors' own analysis; TCRdb made them. This sample has about 610,000 distinct CDR3 sequences in its table, and over 12% of those were observed once. 3.5% to 4.5% of the sample lies in the top ten.

Beyond this particular receptor, the publication reports: In validation, the model predicted progression to ophthalmopathy with around 71% sensitivity and less than 75% specificity, a median of around 6.6 months before onset. Sample size was not statistically predetermined, and blinding of investigators to group allocation was not performed. Most expanded thyroid clonotypes (frequency above 0.001) were also detected in blood, suggesting blood repertoires may reflect thyroid immune responses. A model built on a 13 V-J signature distinguished ophthalmopathy from stable hyperthyroidism, reaching roughly 88% sensitivity and approximately 83% specificity in cross-validation and 80%/75% in testing.

Ophthalmopathy patients had moderately to severely active disease, with a Clinical Activity Score of 3 or more, a NOSPECS grade of 4 or more, and a disease duration of less than 3 months. Any patient with an uncontrolled infection, another autoimmune disease, pregnancy or lactation was excluded. Diagnoses relied on clinical symptoms, serum thyroxine and TRAb, thyroid ultrasound and orbital computed tomography. PBMCs were separated from roughly 9.6 ml of fresh peripheral blood using Ficoll-Paque density gradient centrifugation. Total RNA was extracted with Trizol reagent, and quality was checked on an Agilent 2100 Bioanalyzer. The receptor was isolated from a woman aged 40 to 55 with Graves' ophthalmopathy. Input material: blood.

The CDR3 protein sequence reads: CASSTPGTRYEAFF. Here is the DNA: TGTGCCAGCAGCACACCTGGGACAAGATATGAAGCTTTCTTT. In this chain, TRBV3-1 is recombined with TRBJ1-1, with a tentative D gene TRBD1 over 6 matching bases. According to the germline V gene (reference sequence), CDR1 reads LGHDT and CDR2 reads YNNKEL. Taken from cysteine to phenylalanine, the CDR3 has 14 residues. Solely the CDR3 DNA is kept, with 42 bases framed from the first base. Cut back by 5 bases and 7 bases, the V and J ends lie 17 bases apart.